A selection of T cell receptor beta chains follows, all from one sample in a study of shared clonotypes between healthy human individuals. TCRdb keeps only in-frame clones here, not all; method: immunoSEQ multiplex PCR. In the table there are about 1.1 million clones, around 78% of which are singletons. Sequencing was performed on memory CD4+ T cells from PBMCs. Source of these receptors: a man in his late teens or twenties in good health. Some clones in this sample may be carry-over from other donors' samples. The CDR3 runs from the conserved cysteine through the conserved F or W.

>TRBV9|TRBJ2-7
CASSPGTTTYEQYF
>TRBV9|TRBJ2-3
CASSVGSGIRTDTQYF
>TRBV9|TRBJ2-1
CASSVELARYNEQFF
>TRBV29-1|TRBJ2-3
CSVARGGDTQYF
>TRBV5-8|TRBJ1-2
CASSRKLAHYGYTF
>TRBV11-1|TRBJ2-1
CASNPRGVRDEQFF
>TRBV27|TRBJ1-4
CASSSGSGGFGRKLFF
>TRBV6-1|TRBJ1-4
CASKRGQNEKLFF
>TRBV7-2|TRBJ2-7
CASSLAQGGARYEQYF
>TRBV5-1|TRBJ2-7
CASSLMYRGLDEQYF
>TRBV6-4|TRBJ2-2
CASRDRAFYGELFF
>TRBV6-5|TRBJ1-5
CASSYGQGYQPQHF
>TRBV5-1|TRBJ2-7
CASSLGGLARNEQYF
>TRBV18|TRBJ2-1
CASLPGGTYNEQFF
>TRBV7-2|TRBJ1-1
CASSLAGPASGAFF
>TRBV11-3|TRBJ2-1
CASSSGSTSHEQFF
>TRBV2|TRBJ1-2
CASSGQGLYGYTF
>TRBV4-1|TRBJ2-7
CASSHIGPRDEQYF
>TRBV9|TRBJ2-7
CASSLSGRETSYEQYF
>TRBV19|TRBJ1-1
CASRTPGAGEAFF